The entry below gives a single T cell receptor beta chain sequence along with its context. Its antigen is currently unknown. The germline gives CDR1 SGHTA, CDR2 FQGTGA. Trimming removed 1 base from V and 4 bases from J, with 4 bases in between. The CDR3 is 13 amino acids. TCRdb analysed the RT-PCR reads with MiXCR anew, one entry per CDR3 protein. The repertoire includes about 520,000 distinct CDR3 sequences, approximately 7.2% of them detected once, and roughly 13% sits in the top ten. The sample belongs to a study of response to subunit inactivated influenza vaccine. General study results and limits: Authors suggested that a seasonal influenza vaccination recruits few new T cells each time.

Here the sequenced sample was PBMCs from blood, taken roughly 24 months after vaccination. The receptor was derived from a man aged 50 to 69 who received an inactivated influenza vaccine. This chain joins TRBV7-3 and TRBJ2-2; D gene ambiguous. In nucleotides, the CDR3 is TGTGCCAGCAGCTTAAAGGCCACCGGGGAGCTGTTTTTT. Its protein product is CASSLKATGELFF.